This TCR beta chain was captured in a study of T-cell reconstitution after alpha-beta-depleted transplantation in children. This clonotype was counted at least ten times. Its antigen is as yet unknown. Unique molecular identifiers were built into the TCRbeta library. TCRdb reprocessed the PCR reads with MiXCR, giving one entry per CDR3 protein. The sample has about 640,000 distinct CDR3 sequences; 13% are singletons. Study conclusions and caveats: Two months or so post-transplant, alpha-beta T cells reportedly derived from several hundred expanded graft clones. After one year, T-cell counts and TCRbeta diversity mostly came from new T cells.

V lost 8 bases to trimming and J lost 4 bases, with 15 bases between them. The CDR3 contains 13 residues. CDR1 is SQVTM and CDR2 is ANQGSEA in the germline V gene. This TCR was sampled from a male patient younger than 18 who had a stem cell transplant for acute myeloid leukemia, so the T cells may come from the graft donor. Source: PBMCs, mostly from graft donor cells, taken 360 days after TCRalphabeta/CD19-depleted stem cell transplant. The V and J genes are TRBV29-1 and TRBJ2-1; no definite D call. This chain's CDR3 is CSSTEVLYNEQFF. The CDR3 nucleotides are TGCAGCTCCACCGAGGTCCTTTACAATGAGCAGTTCTTC.